What follows is one T cell receptor beta chain and its context. This CDR3 region has 18 residues. Trimming cost V 3 bases and J 6 bases; bases outside gene matches: 19. Germline V lookup: CDR1 ENHRY, CDR2 SYGVKD. The entry originates in a study of blood T cell repertoires in COVID-19. Living in roughly 23 US areas, the participants were between roughly 18 and 89 years of age. In the authors' workflow: Quantification of nucleated cells was approximated via reference gene primer amplification. Measured with immunoSEQ multiplex PCR; TCRdb has only the in-frame clones, and not every one. The DNA gave D and trimming, while V, J and clone size come from that table. The table shows about 440,000 clones, with 87% occurring only once.

Input material: PBMCs or T cells enriched from blood (not recorded which). The chain has TRBV10-3 and TRBJ1-2, with 7 bases fitting TRBD1. The sequence came from a woman younger than 35 with acute COVID-19. DNA for the CDR3: TGTGCCATCAGTGATTTAATTTTAACCGGACAGGCCGGGGATGGCTACACCTTC. Translation gives CAISDLILTGQAGDGYTF.